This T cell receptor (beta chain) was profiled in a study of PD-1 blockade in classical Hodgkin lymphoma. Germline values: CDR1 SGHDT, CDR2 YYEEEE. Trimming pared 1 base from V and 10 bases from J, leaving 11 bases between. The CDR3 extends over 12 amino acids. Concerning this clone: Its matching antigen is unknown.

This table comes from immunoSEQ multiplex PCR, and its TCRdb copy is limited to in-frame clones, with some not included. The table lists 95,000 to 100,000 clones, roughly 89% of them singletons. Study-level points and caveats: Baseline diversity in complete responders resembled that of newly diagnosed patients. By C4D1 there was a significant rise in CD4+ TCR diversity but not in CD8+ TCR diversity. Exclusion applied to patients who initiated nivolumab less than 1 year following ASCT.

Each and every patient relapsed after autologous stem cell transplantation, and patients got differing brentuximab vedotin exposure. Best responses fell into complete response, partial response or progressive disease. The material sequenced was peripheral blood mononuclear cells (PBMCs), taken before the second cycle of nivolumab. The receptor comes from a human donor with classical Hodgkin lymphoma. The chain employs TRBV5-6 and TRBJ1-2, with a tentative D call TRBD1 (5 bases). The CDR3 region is CASSLRQSNYTF. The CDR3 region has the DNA TGTGCCAGCAGCTTGAGACAGTCTAACTACACCTTC.